Each of the 29 T cell receptor beta chains below was sequenced from the same sample in a study of cytomegalovirus exposure and HLA in healthy donors. Primers: 60 Vbeta forward and 13 Jbeta reverse. Clones were read by immunoSEQ multiplex PCR, and TCRdb kept only the in-frame ones, dropping some. The sample contains about 120,000 clones, approximately 66% of which appear only once. Sequenced material: PBMCs. All receptors derive from a woman in her thirties or forties in good health and CMV-seropositive.

The chain joins TRBV6-5 to TRBJ2-1; 8 bases match TRBD2. V shed 7 bases, J shed 2 bases, and the junction held 1 base outside the gene matches. CDR3 length: 13 amino acids. CDR1 and CDR2 from the germline V gene are MNHEY and SVGAGI. CDR3 DNA sequence: TGTGCCAGCACGGGGGGGGCCTACAATGAGCAGTTCTTC. This gives the protein CASTGGAYNEQFF.

This clone was counted only a few times. The chain combines TRBV6-1 with TRBJ1-6; TRBD1 agrees at 12 bases. CDR3 length equals 14 residues. Per germline, CDR1 MNHNS and CDR2 SASEGT. V lost 6 bases and J lost 10; bases outside the gene matches: 4. CDR3 bases: TGTGCCAGCAGCTCCGGGACAGGGGGCTCACCCCTCCACTTT. This translates into CASSSGTGGSPLHF.

As for this clone: A junction end diverges from the germline sequence, so it may reflect a read error. The chain has TRBV30 and TRBJ2-2; 8 nucleotides align to TRBD2. The CDR3 sequence is 15 residues long. Germline CDR1 is GTSNPN and CDR2 is SVGIG (reference sequence). The CDR3 reads CAWSVGGGNAGELFF. DNA of the CDR3: TGTGCCTGGAGTGTAGGCGGGGGGAACGCCGGGGAGCTGTTTTTT. The full variable domain, in which reference TRBV30 and TRBJ2-2 provide the parts outside the CDR3, is SQTIHQWPATLVQPVGSPLSLECTVEGTSNPNLYWYRQAAGRGLQLLFYSVGIGQISSEVPQNLSASRPQDRQFILSSKKLLLSDSGFYLCAWSVGGGNAGELFFGEGSRLTVL.

The V and J genes are TRBV28 and TRBJ1-2; D gene ambiguous. Between the trimmed V and J ends, which lost 5 bases and 10 bases, there was a span of 8 bases. Germline CDR1 MDHEN, CDR2 SYDVKM. The CDR3 extends over 10 amino acids. CDR3 protein: CASSPTIYTF. Here the CDR3 DNA reads TGTGCCAGCAGTCCGACAATCTACACCTTC.

In this sample, this clone turned up a few times. The chain recombines TRBV27 with TRBJ2-7; 11 bases agree with TRBD2. The CDR3 has 15 residues. Germline-derived CDR1 and CDR2 are MNHEY and SMNVEV (reference sequence). Germline trimming cut 4 bases from V and 6 bases from J; bases unmatched to any gene: 8. The chain's CDR3 is CASSYLLAGVSEQYF. The CDR3 DNA is TGTGCCAGCAGTTACTTACTAGCGGGAGTATCCGAGCAGTACTTC.

The chain has TRBV19 and TRBJ2-3; D is perhaps TRBD2 (5 bases). The CDR3 runs to 17 residues. Germline V gene data show CDR1 as LNHDA and CDR2 as SQIVND (reference sequence). The V end was cut by 2 bases, the J end by 3 bases, with 18 bases between. CDR3 sequence (DNA): TGTGCCAGTAGTATAAAAGCTACGGGTTGGAGGACAGATACGCAGTATTTT. As protein: CASSIKATGWRTDTQYF.

The chain couples TRBV6-5 to TRBJ1-1; 7 nucleotides align to TRBD1. Germline V gene lookup returns CDR1 MNHEY and CDR2 SVGAGI. V was clipped by 0 bases and J by 10 bases; unmatched bases: 2. The length of the CDR3 is 12 residues. The CDR3 DNA reads TGTGCCAGCAGTTACTCGAGGGGGCCAGCTTTCTTT. It translates to CASSYSRGPAFF.

The chain has TRBV6-4 and TRBJ1-6; perhaps TRBD1 as D (5 bases). V was pared by 0 bases and J by 9 bases, with 9 bases between. The germline V gene has CDR1 MRHNA and CDR2 SNTAGT. The CDR3 is 14 residues long. The CDR3 is CASSDSTGGSPLHF. The CDR3 nucleotides read TGTGCCAGCAGTGACTCGACGGGGGGTTCACCCCTCCACTTT.

The table lists this clone with a few counts. The chain couples TRBV4-1 to TRBJ1-1, with D possibly being TRBD1 (6 bases). The germline CDR1 and CDR2 sequences are MGHRA and YSYEKL. V lost 4 bases and J 4 bases, leaving 13 bases between the germline ends. The CDR3 covers 14 residues. The CDR3 is CASSRPTGLTEAFF. The CDR3 DNA follows: TGCGCCAGCAGCCGACCTACAGGGCTCACTGAAGCTTTCTTT.

This clone was seen only a few times. This chain uses TRBV7-9 with TRBJ1-2; 11 bases align to TRBD1. Per the germline V gene, CDR1 is SEHNR and CDR2 is FQNEAQ (reference sequence). Germline trimming cut 5 bases from V and 8 bases from J; bases unmatched to any gene: 13. This CDR3 is built from 16 residues. CDR3 nucleotides: TGTGCCAGCAGCCTCCCCCCGGGACAGGGGGATTCGGGCTACACCTTC. Amino acids: CASSLPPGQGDSGYTF.

This clone was seen once. The chain combines TRBV18 with TRBJ1-6; 8 nucleotides line up with TRBD1. After removal of 3 bases from V and 0 bases from J, the junction contained 7 bases not matched to a gene. The CDR3 covers 18 residues. Germline-derived CDR1 and CDR2 are KGHSH and LQKENI. The DNA of the CDR3 is TGTGCCAGCTCACCGACAGGGGTGAAGGGCTCCTATAATTCACCCCTCCACTTT. Translated, it gives CASSPTGVKGSYNSPLHF.

The chain employs TRBV7-9 and TRBJ2-1, with D hard to call. The ends were cut back, 1 base at V and 9 bases at J, with 4 bases in the middle. The germline gives CDR1 SEHNR, CDR2 FQNEAQ (reference sequence). The CDR3 covers 11 residues. The CDR3 loop reads CASSLGSEQFF. CDR3 coding DNA: TGTGCCAGCAGCTTAGGCAGTGAGCAGTTCTTC.

This chain links TRBV7-3 with TRBJ2-7; 8 bases are a match to TRBD2. CDR1 and CDR2 from the germline V gene are SGHTA and FQGTGA. V was clipped by 2 bases and J by 6 bases; unmatched bases: 18. The CDR3 extends over 18 amino acids. DNA of the CDR3: TGTGCCAGCAGCTTACCCGCCGGGAGGGCGTCGGTTTTGGGCGAGCAGTACTTC. Protein sequence: CASSLPAGRASVLGEQYF.

This chain connects TRBV7-2 to TRBJ2-1; D remains unclear. The length of the CDR3 is 15 residues. Germline V gene data show CDR1 as SGHTA and CDR2 as FQGNSA. Trimming removed 4 bases from V and 11 bases from J, with 21 bases in between. Here the CDR3 reads CASSSSRSSMRKQFF. The CDR3 DNA sequence: TGTGCCAGCAGCTCCTCCCGATCCTCCATGCGAAAGCAGTTCTTC.

The chain is built from TRBV2 and TRBJ2-1; D is perhaps TRBD2 (6 bases). Trimming pared 1 base from V and 7 bases from J, leaving 20 bases between. Germline CDR1 reads SNHLY; CDR2 reads FYNNEI. The CDR3 is 17 amino acids. The CDR3 nucleotides are TGTGCCAGCAGTGAAGGGGGGGTAGTGGGGCTGGGGAATGAGCAGTTCTTC. Translated: CASSEGGVVGLGNEQFF.

V is TRBV15 and J is TRBJ2-7, with 10 bases identical to TRBD2. The CDR3 runs 14 residues. Per the germline V gene, CDR1 is LNHNV and CDR2 is YYDKDF (reference sequence). V was clipped by 1 base and J by 10 bases; unmatched bases: 7. As DNA, the CDR3 is TGTGCCACCAGCAGAGGGCTAGCGGGAGTAGAACAGTACTTC. Translated, it gives CATSRGLAGVEQYF.

V is TRBV27 and J is TRBJ1-5; D gene uncertain. V was shortened by 3 bases and J by 10 bases, with 16 bases between the two germline ends. Germline-derived CDR1 and CDR2 are MNHEY and SMNVEV (reference sequence). The CDR3 is 14 amino acids. Written as DNA, the CDR3 is TGTGCCAGCAGTTTCGCTATCGTGGGGAGCCCCCAGCATTTT. This encodes CASSFAIVGSPQHF.

This chain uses TRBV4-1 with TRBJ2-5, with 7 bases identical to TRBD2. TRBJ2-7 explains the end of the DNA better; the J call may be wrong. The germline CDR1 and CDR2 sequences are MGHRA and YSYEKL. The CDR3 is 17 amino acids. CDR3 DNA: TGCGCCAGCAGCCAAGACCGGGACTTAGCGGGCTCCTACGAGCAGTACTTC. It yields the protein CASSQDRDLAGSYEQYF.

CDR3 nucleotide sequence: TGTGCCAGCGGGAAGGCACTAGCCACCAACGTAGATACGCAGTATTTT. Its protein is CASGKALATNVDTQYF. This chain joins TRBV11-2 and TRBJ2-3, with TRBD2 as a possible D gene (6 bases). Trimming took off 8 bases at V and 5 bases at J, with 23 bases between the two ends. This CDR3 has 16 residues. Germline assignment: CDR1 SGHAT and CDR2 FQNNGV.

The rearrangement links TRBV19 to TRBJ1-2; 7 bases map to TRBD1. This CDR3 spans 17 amino acids. The germline V gene encodes CDR1 LNHDA and CDR2 SQIVND (reference sequence). With 7 bases clipped from V and 3 bases from J, the junction kept 17 bases outside the gene matches. CDR3 sequence reads: CASTQMGQLGIDYGYTF. In DNA, the CDR3 is TGTGCCAGTACCCAAATGGGACAGTTAGGCATAGACTATGGCTACACCTTC. The whole variable domain, remainder taken from reference TRBV19 and TRBJ1-2, is DGGITQSPKYLFRKEGQNVTLSCEQNLNHDAMYWYRQDPGQGLRLIYYSQIVNDFQKGDIAEGYSVSREKKESFPLTVTSAQKNPTAFYLCASTQMGQLGIDYGYTFGSGTRLTVV.

The gene calls are TRBV4-1 and TRBJ1-1, with 8 bases that match TRBD1. CDR1 is MGHRA and CDR2 is YSYEKL in the germline V gene. The V segment lost 5 bases and the J segment 4 bases; nucleotides outside the gene matches: 15. The CDR3 runs 17 residues. Here the CDR3 DNA reads TGCGCCAGCAGCTCGGACAGGGAGACGGTCCAGGGCACTGAAGCTTTCTTT. This gives the protein CASSSDRETVQGTEAFF.

The chain links TRBV19 to TRBJ2-1, with D possibly matching TRBD2 (6 bases). The germline CDR1 and CDR2 sequences are LNHDA and SQIVND (reference sequence). Trimming cost V 0 bases and J 9 bases, with 9 bases left between them. This CDR3 region has 13 residues. The CDR3 protein is CASSIDLGGEQFF. The CDR3 nucleotides are TGTGCCAGTAGTATAGATCTCGGGGGTGAGCAGTTCTTC.

The chain employs TRBV5-4 and TRBJ2-7; 10 nucleotides agree with TRBD2. CDR1 is SGHNT, CDR2 YYREEE, per germline (reference sequence). CDR3 length: 15 residues. The ends lost 0 bases at V and 7 bases at J; junction bases unmatched: 7. The CDR3 region has the DNA TGTGCCAGCAGCTTGGAAGCGGGAGGGGGCTCGGAGCAGTACTTC. This codes for CASSLEAGGGSEQYF. The variable domain in full, completed from reference TRBV5-4 and TRBJ2-7, reads ETGVTQSPTHLIKTRGQQVTLRCSSQSGHNTVSWYQQALGQGPQFIFQYYREEENGRGNFPPRFSGLQFPNYSSELNVNALELDDSALYLCASSLEAGGGSEQYFGPGTRLTVT.

This chain connects TRBV11-2 to TRBJ2-5; D is possibly TRBD1 (5 bases). V dropped 0 bases and J dropped 5 bases, with 10 bases sitting between them. The CDR3 totals 14 residues. Germline V CDR1 and CDR2: SGHAT, FQNNGV. CDR3 sequence (DNA): TGTGCCAGCAGCTTAGATCTGGGGCAGGAGACCCAGTACTTC. Residues: CASSLDLGQETQYF.

DNA for the CDR3: TGCAGCGCGGGACTAGACACAGATACGCAGTATTTT. It codes for CSAGLDTDTQYF. V and J are TRBV29-1 and TRBJ2-3; 8 positions agree with TRBD2. The CDR3 is 12 residues long. Germline trimming cut 7 bases from V and 2 bases from J; bases unmatched to any gene: 2. The germline V gene has CDR1 SQVTM and CDR2 ANQGSEA.

In its sample, this clone was seen a few times. Germline and junction disagree at one end, which may indicate a read error. The sample contains more than one DNA sequence encoding this CDR3. DNA of the CDR3: TGTGCCAGCAGCTTAAGGCAGGGGGATGGCTACCCCTTC. It encodes CASSLRQGDGYPF. V usage is TRBV7-6 and J usage is TRBJ1-2, with 7 bases fitting TRBD1. Germline values: CDR1 SGHVS, CDR2 FNYEAQ. The CDR3 has 13 residues.

The chain recombines TRBV21-1 with TRBJ1-4. TRBV21-1 corresponds to a pseudogene. The CDR3 contains 15 residues. CDR3 protein: CASSKARGGSEKLFF. The CDR3 DNA reads as TGTGCCAGCAGCAAAGCAAGGGGGGGGAGTGAAAAACTGTTTTTT.

V and J are TRBV30 and TRBJ2-5; TRBD1 matches 10 bases. V lost 7 bases, J lost 2 bases, and 4 bases stayed unmatched. CDR1 is GTSNPN and CDR2 is SVGIG in the germline V gene (reference sequence). The length of the CDR3 is 13 residues. The CDR3 reads CALTGGRQETQYF. The DNA for the CDR3 is TGTGCCTTGACAGGGGGCCGTCAAGAGACCCAGTACTTC.

The chain joins TRBV5-1 to TRBJ2-5, with D unclear. Germline V CDR1 and CDR2: SGHRS, YFSETQ. The CDR3 sequence is 14 residues long. The germline V and J ends were trimmed by 4 bases and 5 bases, with 15 bases remaining between them. CDR3: CASSHDIPGETQYF. The CDR3 DNA reads as TGCGCCAGCAGCCATGACATCCCTGGGGAGACCCAGTACTTC.